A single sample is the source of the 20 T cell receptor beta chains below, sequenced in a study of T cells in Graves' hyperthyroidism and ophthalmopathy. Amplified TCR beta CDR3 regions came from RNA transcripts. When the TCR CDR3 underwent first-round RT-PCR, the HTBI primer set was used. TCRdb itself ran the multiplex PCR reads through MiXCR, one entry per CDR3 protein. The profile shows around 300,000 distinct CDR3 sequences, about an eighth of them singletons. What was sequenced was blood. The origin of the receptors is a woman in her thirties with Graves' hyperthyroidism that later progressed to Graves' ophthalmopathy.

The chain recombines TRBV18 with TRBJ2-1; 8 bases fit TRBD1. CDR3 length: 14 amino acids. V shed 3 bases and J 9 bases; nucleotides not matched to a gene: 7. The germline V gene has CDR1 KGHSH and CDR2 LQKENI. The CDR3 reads CASSPRGPGSEQFF. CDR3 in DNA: TGTGCCAGCTCACCCAGGGGGCCCGGGAGTGAGCAGTTCTTC.

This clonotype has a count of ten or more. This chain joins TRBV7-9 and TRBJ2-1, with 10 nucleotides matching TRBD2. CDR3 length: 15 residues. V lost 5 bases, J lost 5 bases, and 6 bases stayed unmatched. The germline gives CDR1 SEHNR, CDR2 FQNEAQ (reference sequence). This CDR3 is CASSPGLAVDNEQFF. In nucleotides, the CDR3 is TGTGCCAGCAGCCCCGGACTAGCGGTCGACAATGAGCAGTTCTTC.

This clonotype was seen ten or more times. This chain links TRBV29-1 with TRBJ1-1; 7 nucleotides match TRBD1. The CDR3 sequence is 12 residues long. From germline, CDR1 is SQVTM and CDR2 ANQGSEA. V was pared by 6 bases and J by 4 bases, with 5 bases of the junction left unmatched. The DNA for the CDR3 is TGCAGCGTCCCCGGGACAGTCACTGAAGCTTTCTTT. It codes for CSVPGTVTEAFF.

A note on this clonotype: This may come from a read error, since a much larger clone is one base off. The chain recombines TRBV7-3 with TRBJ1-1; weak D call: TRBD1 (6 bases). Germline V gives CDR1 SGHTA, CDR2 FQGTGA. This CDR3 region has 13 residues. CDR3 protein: CASSFGGDTEASF. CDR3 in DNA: TGTGCCAGCAGCTTCGGGGGGGACACTGAAGCTTCCTTT.

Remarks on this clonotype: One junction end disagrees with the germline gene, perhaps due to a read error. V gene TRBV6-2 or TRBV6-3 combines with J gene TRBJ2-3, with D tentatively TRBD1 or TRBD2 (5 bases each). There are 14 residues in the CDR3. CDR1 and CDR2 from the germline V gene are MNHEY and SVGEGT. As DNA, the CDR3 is TGTGCCAGCAGTTCAGCGGTTAGCACAGGTACGCAGTATTTT. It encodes CASSSAVSTGTQYF.

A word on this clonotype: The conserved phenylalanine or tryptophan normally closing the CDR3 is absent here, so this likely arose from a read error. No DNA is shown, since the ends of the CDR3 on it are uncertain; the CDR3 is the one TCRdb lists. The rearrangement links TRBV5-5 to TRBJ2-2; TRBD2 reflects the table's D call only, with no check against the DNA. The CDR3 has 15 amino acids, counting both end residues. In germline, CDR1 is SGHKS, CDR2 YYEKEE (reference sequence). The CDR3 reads CASSSSGERSGELSL.

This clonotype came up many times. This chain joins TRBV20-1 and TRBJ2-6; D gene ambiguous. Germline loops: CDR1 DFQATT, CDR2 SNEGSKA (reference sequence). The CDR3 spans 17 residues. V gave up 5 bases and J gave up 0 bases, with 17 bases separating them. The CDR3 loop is CSAWPIYSLSGANVLTF. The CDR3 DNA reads TGCAGTGCTTGGCCGATTTACTCGCTCTCTGGGGCCAACGTCCTGACTTTC.

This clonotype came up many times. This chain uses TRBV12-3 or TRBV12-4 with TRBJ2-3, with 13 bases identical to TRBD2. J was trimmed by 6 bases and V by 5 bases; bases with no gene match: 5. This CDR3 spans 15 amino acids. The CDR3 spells CASSPWTSGSDTQYF. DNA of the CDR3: TGTGCCAGCAGTCCCTGGACTAGCGGGAGTGATACGCAGTATTTT.

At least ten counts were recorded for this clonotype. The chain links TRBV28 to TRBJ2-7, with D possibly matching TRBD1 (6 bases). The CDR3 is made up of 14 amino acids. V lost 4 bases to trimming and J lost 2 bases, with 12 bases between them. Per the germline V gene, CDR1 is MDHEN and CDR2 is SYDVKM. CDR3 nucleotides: TGTGCCAGCAGTTCCCTTACAGGGACCTACGAGCAGTACTTC. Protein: CASSSLTGTYEQYF.

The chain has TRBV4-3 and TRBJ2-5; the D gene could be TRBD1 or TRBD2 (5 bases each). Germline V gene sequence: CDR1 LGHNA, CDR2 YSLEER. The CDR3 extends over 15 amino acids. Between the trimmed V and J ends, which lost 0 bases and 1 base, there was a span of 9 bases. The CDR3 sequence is CASSQDRGFQETQYF. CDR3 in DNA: TGCGCCAGCAGCCAAGACCGGGGCTTCCAAGAGACCCAGTACTTC.

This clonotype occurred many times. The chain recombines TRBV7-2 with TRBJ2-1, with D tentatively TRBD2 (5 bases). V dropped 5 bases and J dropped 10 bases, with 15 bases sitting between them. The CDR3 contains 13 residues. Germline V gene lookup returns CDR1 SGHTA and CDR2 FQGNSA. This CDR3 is CASSPLRAAEQFF. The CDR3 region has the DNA TGTGCCAGCAGCCCTTTGAGGGCGGCAGAGCAGTTCTTC.

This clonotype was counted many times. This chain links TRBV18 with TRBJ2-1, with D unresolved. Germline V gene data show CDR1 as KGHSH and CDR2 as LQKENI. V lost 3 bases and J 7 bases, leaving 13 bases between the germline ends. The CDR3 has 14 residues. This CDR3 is CASSPSLLGNEQFF. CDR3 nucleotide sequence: TGTGCCAGCTCACCTTCCCTCCTCGGGAATGAGCAGTTCTTC.

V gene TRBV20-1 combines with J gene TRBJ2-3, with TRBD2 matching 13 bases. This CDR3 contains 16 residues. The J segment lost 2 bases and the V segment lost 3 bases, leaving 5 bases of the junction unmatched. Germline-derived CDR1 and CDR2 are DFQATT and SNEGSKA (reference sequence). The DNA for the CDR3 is TGCAGTGCTAGTCCCGGACTAGCGGGAGTCACAGATACGCAGTATTTT. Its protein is CSASPGLAGVTDTQYF.

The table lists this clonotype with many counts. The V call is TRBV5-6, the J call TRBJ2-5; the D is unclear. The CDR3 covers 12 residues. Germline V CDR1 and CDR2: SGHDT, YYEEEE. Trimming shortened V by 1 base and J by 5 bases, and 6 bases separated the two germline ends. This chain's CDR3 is CASSLSLETQYF. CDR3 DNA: TGTGCCAGCAGCTTGTCTTTGGAGACCCAGTACTTC.

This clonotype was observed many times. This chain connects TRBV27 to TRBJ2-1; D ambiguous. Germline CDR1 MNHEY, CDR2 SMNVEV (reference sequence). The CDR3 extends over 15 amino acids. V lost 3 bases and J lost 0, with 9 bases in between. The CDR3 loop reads CASSFSQSSYNEQFF. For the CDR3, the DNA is TGTGCCAGCAGTTTTTCACAGAGCTCCTACAATGAGCAGTTCTTC.

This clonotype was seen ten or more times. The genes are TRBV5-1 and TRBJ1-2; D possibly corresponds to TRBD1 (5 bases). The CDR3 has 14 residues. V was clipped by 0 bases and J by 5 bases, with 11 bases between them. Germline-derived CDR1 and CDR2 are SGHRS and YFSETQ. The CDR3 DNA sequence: TGCGCCAGCAGCTTGGCGACAGACCTATATGGCTACACCTTC. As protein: CASSLATDLYGYTF.

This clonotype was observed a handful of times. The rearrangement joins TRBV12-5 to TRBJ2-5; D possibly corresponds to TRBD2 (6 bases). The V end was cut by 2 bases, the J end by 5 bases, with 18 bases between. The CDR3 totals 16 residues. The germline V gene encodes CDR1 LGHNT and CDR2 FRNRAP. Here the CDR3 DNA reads TGTGCTAGTGGTTTGTCGACCCTTTGGGGGGATGAGACCCAGTACTTC. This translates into CASGLSTLWGDETQYF.

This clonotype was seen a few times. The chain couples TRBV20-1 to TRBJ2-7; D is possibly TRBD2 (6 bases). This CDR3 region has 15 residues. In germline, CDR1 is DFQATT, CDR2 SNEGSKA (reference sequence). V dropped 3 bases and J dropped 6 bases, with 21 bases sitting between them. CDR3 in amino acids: CSARRGLTGVAEQYF. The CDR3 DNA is TGCAGTGCTAGGCGCGGACTAACGGGGGTCGCCGAGCAGTACTTC.

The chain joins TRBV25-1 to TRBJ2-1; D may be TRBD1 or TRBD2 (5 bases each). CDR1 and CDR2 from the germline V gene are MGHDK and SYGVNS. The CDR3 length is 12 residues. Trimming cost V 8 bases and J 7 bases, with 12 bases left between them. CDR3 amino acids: CASAGTKNEQFF. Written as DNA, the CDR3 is TGTGCCAGCGCAGGGACGAAGAATGAGCAGTTCTTC.

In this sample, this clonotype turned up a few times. The chain's CDR3 is CASKRAGGVSTDTQYF. CDR3 DNA sequence: TGTGCCAGTAAGAGGGCCGGGGGTGTGAGCACAGATACGCAGTATTTT. J is TRBJ2-3 and V is TRBV19; possibly TRBD2 for D (6 bases). The CDR3 length is 16 residues. Trimming pared 7 bases from V and 0 bases from J, leaving 17 bases between. Germline assignment: CDR1 LNHDA and CDR2 SQIVND (reference sequence).